The TCR beta chain under discussion was sequenced for a study of cytomegalovirus exposure and HLA in healthy donors. PCR used 60 Vbeta primers and 13 Jbeta primers. The data were produced by immunoSEQ multiplex PCR, yet TCRdb's version contains in-frame clones alone and is incomplete. The profile shows around 94,000 clones, around 77% of them singletons. Germline CDR1 and CDR2: SGHVS and FNYEAQ. Trimming shortened V by 5 bases and J by 4 bases, and 9 bases separated the two germline ends. This CDR3 is 14 amino acids long. The sequence came from a male donor in good health and CMV-seropositive. The sample comprised PBMCs. The V and J genes are TRBV7-6 and TRBJ1-6; TRBD1 might be the D (6 bases). The CDR3 DNA reads as TGTGCCAGCAGCCCAACAGGGTATAATTCACCCCTCCACTTT. This encodes CASSPTGYNSPLHF.